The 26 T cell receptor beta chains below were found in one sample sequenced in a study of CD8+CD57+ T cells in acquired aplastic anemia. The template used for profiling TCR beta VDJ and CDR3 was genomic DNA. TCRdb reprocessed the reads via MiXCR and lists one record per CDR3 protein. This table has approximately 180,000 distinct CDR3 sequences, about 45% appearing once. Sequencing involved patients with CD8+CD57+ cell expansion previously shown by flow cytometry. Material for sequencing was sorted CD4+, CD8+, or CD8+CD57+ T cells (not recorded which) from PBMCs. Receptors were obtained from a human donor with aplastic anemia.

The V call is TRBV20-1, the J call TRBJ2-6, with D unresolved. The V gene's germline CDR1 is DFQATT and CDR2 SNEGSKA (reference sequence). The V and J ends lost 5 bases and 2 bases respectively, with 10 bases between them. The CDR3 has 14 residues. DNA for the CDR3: TGCAGTGCTCGCCGATCAGCTGGGGCCAACGTCCTGACTTTC. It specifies CSARRSAGANVLTF.

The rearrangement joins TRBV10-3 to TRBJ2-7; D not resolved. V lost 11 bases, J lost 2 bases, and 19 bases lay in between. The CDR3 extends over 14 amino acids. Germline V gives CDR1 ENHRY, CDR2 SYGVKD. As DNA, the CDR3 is TGTGCCGCCCTCACAGCGCTAGGCCCCTACGAGCAGTACTTC. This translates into CAALTALGPYEQYF.

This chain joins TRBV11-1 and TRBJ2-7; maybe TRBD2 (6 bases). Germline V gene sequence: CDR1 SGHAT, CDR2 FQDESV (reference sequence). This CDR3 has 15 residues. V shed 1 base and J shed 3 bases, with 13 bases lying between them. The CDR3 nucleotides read TGTGCCAGCAGCTTAGAGGAGGGGCTACGCTACGAGCAGTACTTC. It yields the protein CASSLEEGLRYEQYF.

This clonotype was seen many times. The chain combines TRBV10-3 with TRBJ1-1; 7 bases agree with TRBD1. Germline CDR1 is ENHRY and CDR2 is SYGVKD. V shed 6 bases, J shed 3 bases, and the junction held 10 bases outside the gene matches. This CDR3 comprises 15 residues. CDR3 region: CAIRPTGRGDTEAFF. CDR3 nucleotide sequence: TGTGCCATCAGGCCGACAGGGAGAGGGGACACTGAAGCTTTCTTT.

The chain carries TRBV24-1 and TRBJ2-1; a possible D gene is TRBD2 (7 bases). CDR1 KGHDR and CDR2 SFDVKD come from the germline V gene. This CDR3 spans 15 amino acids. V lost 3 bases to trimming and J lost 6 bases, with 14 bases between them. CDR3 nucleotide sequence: TGTGCCACCAGTGATCGCGGGGGCCCAGTCAATGAGCAGTTCTTC. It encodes CATSDRGGPVNEQFF.

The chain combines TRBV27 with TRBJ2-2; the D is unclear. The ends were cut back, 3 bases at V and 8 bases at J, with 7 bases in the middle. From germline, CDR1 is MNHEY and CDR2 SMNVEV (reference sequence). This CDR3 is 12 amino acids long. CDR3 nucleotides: TGTGCCAGCAGTTTTCTGTCTGGGGAGCTGTTTTTT. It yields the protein CASSFLSGELFF.

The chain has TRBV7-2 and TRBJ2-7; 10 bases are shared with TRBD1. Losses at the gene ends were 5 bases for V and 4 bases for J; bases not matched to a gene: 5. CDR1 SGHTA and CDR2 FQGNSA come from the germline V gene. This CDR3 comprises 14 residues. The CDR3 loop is CASSPGTGEYEQYF. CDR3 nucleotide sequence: TGTGCCAGCAGCCCTGGGACAGGGGAGTACGAGCAGTACTTC.

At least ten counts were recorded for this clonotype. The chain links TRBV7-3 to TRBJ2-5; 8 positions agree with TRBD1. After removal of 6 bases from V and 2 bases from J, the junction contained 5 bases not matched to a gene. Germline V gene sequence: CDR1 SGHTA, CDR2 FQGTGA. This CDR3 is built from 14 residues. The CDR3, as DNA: TGTGCCAGCAGTTACACAGGGGGGCAAGAGACCCAGTACTTC. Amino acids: CASSYTGGQETQYF.

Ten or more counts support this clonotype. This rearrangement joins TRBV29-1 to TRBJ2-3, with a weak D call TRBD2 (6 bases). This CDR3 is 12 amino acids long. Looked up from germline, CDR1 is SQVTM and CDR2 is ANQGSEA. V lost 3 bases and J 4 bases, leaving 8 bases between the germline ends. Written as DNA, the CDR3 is TGCAGCGTTGAGTGGGGGGCAGATACGCAGTATTTT. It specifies CSVEWGADTQYF.

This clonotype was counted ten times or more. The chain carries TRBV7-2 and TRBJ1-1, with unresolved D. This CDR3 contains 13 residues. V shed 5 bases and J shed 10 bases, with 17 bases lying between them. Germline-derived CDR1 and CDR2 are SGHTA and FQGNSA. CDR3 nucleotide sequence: TGTGCCAGCAGCCCCCGGGGTCAACTGATAGCTTTCTTT. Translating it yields CASSPRGQLIAFF.

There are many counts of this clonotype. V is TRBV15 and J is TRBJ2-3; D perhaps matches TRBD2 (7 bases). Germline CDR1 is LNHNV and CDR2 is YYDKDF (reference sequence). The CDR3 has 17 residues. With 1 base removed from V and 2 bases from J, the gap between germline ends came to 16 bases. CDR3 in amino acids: CATSRAKAGALTDTQYF. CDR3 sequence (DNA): TGTGCCACCAGCAGAGCTAAGGCGGGGGCCCTCACAGATACGCAGTATTTT.

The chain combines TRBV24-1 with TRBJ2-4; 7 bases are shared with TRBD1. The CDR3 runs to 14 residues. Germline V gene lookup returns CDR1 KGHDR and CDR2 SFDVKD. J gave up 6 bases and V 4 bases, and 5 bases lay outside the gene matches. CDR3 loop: CATSEGDSRNIQYF. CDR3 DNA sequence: TGTGCCACCAGTGAGGGGGACAGTAGAAACATTCAGTACTTC.

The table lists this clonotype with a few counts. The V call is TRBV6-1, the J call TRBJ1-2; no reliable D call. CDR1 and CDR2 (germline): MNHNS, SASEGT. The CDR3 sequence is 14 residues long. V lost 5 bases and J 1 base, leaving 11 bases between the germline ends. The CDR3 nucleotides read TGTGCCAGCAGTCTTTCGACGGTTAACTATGGCTACACCTTC. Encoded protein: CASSLSTVNYGYTF.

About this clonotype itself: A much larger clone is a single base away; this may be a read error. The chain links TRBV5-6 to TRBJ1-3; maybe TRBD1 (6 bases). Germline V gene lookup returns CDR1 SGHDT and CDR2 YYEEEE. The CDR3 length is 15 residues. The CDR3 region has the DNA TGTGCCAGCAGCGCGGACAGTAGCTCTGGAAACACCATACATTTT. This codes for CASSADSSSGNTIHF.

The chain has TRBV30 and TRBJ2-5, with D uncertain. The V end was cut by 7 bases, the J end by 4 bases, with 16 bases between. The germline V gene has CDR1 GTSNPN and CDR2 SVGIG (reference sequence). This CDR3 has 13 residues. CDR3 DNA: TGTGCCTATCCGACACTTACGGGAGAGACCCAGTACTTC. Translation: CAYPTLTGETQYF.

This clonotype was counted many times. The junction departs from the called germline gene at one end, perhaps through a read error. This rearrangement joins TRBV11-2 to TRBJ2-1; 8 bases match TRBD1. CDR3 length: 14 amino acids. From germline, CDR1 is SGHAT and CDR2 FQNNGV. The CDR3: CVSSLQGDFNEQFF. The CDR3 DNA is TGTGTCAGCAGCTTACAGGGGGACTTCAATGAGCAGTTCTTC.

The CDR3 sequence: CSAQSGTSGVPTDTQYF. The DNA of the CDR3 is TGCAGTGCTCAGTCCGGGACTAGCGGGGTTCCAACAGATACGCAGTATTTT. The chain has TRBV20-1 and TRBJ2-3; 13 nucleotides align to TRBD2. This CDR3 is built from 17 residues. J gave up 3 bases and V 5 bases, and 11 bases lay outside the gene matches. Germline V gene sequence: CDR1 DFQATT, CDR2 SNEGSKA (reference sequence).

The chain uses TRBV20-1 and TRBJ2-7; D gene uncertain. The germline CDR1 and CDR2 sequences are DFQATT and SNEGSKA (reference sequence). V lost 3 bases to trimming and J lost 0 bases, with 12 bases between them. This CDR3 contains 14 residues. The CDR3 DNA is TGCAGTGCTAGGGAGATTGAGGACTCCTACGAGCAGTACTTC. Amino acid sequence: CSAREIEDSYEQYF.

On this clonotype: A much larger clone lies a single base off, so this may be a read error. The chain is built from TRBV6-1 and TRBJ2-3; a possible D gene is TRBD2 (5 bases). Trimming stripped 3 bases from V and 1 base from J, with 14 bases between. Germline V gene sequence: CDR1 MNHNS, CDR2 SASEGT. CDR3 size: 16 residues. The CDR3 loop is CASSDGPARGTDTQYF. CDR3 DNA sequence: TGTGCCAGCAGTGATGGACCAGCGAGGGGCACAGATACGCAGTATTTT.

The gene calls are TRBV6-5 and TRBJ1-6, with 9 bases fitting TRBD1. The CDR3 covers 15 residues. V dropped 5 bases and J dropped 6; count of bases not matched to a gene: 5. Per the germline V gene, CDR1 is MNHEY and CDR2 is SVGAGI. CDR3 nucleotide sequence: TGTGCCAGCAGTCACACGGGACAGGGTAATTCACCCCTCCACTTT. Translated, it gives CASSHTGQGNSPLHF.

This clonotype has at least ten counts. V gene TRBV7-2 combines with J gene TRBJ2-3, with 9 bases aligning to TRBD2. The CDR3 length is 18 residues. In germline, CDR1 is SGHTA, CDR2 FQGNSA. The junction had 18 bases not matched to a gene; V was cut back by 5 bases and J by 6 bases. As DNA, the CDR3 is TGTGCCAGCAGCAAAAAGCGGCTAGCGGGGAGTCAATTGGATACGCAGTATTTT. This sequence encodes CASSKKRLAGSQLDTQYF.

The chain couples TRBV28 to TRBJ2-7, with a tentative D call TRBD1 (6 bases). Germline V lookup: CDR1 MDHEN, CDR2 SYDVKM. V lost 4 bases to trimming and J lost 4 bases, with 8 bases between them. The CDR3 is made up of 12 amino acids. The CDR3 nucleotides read TGTGCCAGCAGTTCCAGGGGTTACGAGCAGTACGTC. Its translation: CASSSRGYEQYV.

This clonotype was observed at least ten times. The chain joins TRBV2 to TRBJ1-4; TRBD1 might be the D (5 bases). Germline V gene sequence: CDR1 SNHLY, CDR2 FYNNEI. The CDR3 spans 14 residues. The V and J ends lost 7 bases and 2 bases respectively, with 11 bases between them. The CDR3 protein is CASIPTVTNEKLFF. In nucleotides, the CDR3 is TGTGCCAGCATTCCGACAGTCACTAATGAAAAACTGTTTTTT.

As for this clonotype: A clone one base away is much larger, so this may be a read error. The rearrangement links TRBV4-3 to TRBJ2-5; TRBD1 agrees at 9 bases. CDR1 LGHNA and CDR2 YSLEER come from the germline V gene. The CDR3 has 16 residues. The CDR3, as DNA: TGCGCCAGCAGCCAAGCCTACGGACAGGGGATGGAGAACCAGTACTTC. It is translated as CASSQAYGQGMENQYF.

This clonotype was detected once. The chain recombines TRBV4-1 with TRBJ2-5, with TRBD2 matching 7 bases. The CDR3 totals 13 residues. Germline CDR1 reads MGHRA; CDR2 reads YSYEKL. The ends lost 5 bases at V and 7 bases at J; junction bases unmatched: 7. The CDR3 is CASSTPGLPTQYF. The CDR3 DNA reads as TGCGCCAGCAGCACGCCGGGACTACCGACCCAGTACTTC.

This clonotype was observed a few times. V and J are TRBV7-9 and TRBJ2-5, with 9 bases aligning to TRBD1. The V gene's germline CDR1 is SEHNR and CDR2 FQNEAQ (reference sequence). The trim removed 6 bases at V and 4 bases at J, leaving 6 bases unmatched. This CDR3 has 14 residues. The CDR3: CASSTNRGLETQYF. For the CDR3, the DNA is TGTGCCAGCAGTACTAACAGGGGGCTAGAGACCCAGTACTTC. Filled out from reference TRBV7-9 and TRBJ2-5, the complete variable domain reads DTGVSQNPRHKITKRGQNVTFRCDPISEHNRLYWYRQTLGQGPEFLTYFQNEAQLEKSRLLSDRFSAERPKGSFSTLEIQRTEQGDSAMYLCASSTNRGLETQYFGPGTRLLVL.